What follows are 20 T cell receptor beta chains derived from one specimen sequenced in a study of blood T cell repertoires in COVID-19. Measured with immunoSEQ multiplex PCR; TCRdb has only the in-frame clones, and not every one. The table has about 170,000 clones, 80% to 90% seen once. The sample consisted of peripheral blood. The receptors originated from an older woman with COVID-19, enrolled during active disease.

The rearrangement joins TRBV18 to TRBJ2-3; no definite D call. CDR3 length equals 12 residues. Looked up from germline, CDR1 is KGHSH and CDR2 is LQKENI. The V end lost 3 bases, the J end lost 3 bases, and 4 bases lay between the germline ends. DNA of the CDR3: TGTGCCAGCTCACCCGGGACAGATACGCAGTATTTT. As protein: CASSPGTDTQYF. The complete variable domain, with remaining parts taken from reference TRBV18 and TRBJ2-3, reads NAGVMQNPRHLVRRRGQEARLRCSPMKGHSHVYWYRQLPEEGLKFMVYLQKENIIDESGMPKERFSAEFPKEGPSILRIQQVVRGDSAAYFCASSPGTDTQYFGPGTRLTVL.

The chain has TRBV12-3 or TRBV12-4 and TRBJ1-1; 8 bases are shared with TRBD1. Unmatched junction bases numbered 7, after V lost 9 bases and J lost 4 bases. The CDR3 loop spans 13 amino acids. The CDR3 region is CASSAGGGTEAFF. CDR3 bases: TGTGCCAGTTCTGCAGGGGGCGGCACTGAAGCTTTCTTT.

The chain carries TRBV9 and TRBJ2-3, with no clear D. The CDR3 has 13 amino acids. CDR1 and CDR2 from the germline V gene are SGDLS and YYNGEE. Deletions cut 3 bases from V and 2 bases from J, with 7 bases between. The CDR3 nucleotides are TGTGCCAGCAGCGGCCCCTACACAGATACGCAGTATTTT. Translated: CASSGPYTDTQYF.

This clone was counted a few times. The chain joins TRBV18 to TRBJ2-7, with D perhaps matching TRBD1 (6 bases). This CDR3 contains 13 residues. V lost 3 bases and J lost 6, with 12 bases in between. Germline V gene lookup returns CDR1 KGHSH and CDR2 LQKENI. CDR3: CASSPSPGVEQYV. CDR3 coding DNA: TGTGCCAGCTCACCCTCCCCAGGGGTCGAGCAGTACGTC.

V and J are TRBV24-1 and TRBJ2-3; 12 positions agree with TRBD1. Trimming cost V 4 bases and J 6 bases; bases outside gene matches: 7. From germline, CDR1 is KGHDR and CDR2 SFDVKD. This CDR3 has 16 residues. The CDR3 coding sequence is TGTGCCACCAGTGACCCGGGACAGGGGGCGCGTGATACGCAGTATTTT. It specifies CATSDPGQGARDTQYF.

This clone was seen a handful of times. The rearrangement uses TRBV12-3 or TRBV12-4 and TRBJ1-2; TRBD1 matches 10 bases. V was clipped by 6 bases and J by 6 bases; unmatched bases: 4. The CDR3 extends over 13 amino acids. The CDR3 spells CASRYGTGDGYTF. CDR3 in DNA: TGTGCCAGCAGATATGGGACAGGGGATGGCTACACCTTC.

This chain connects TRBV13 to TRBJ2-3, with D unclear. CDR3 length equals 14 residues. The V gene lost 0 bases and the J gene lost 2 bases, with 6 bases spanning the gap. Germline CDR1 and CDR2: PRHDT and FYEKMQ (reference sequence). The CDR3 here is CASSLGQTTDTQYF. The DNA for the CDR3 is TGTGCCAGCAGCTTAGGACAGACCACAGATACGCAGTATTTT. Full variable domain (remainder filled in from reference TRBV13 and TRBJ2-3): AAGVIQSPRHLIKEKRETATLKCYPIPRHDTVYWYQQGPGQDPQFLISFYEKMQSDKGSIPDRFSAQQFSDYHSELNMSSLELGDSALYFCASSLGQTTDTQYFGPGTRLTVL.

This chain links TRBV7-2 with TRBJ1-6; 7 bases fit TRBD1. The CDR3 loop spans 14 amino acids. Trimming at V came to 5 bases and at J to 7 bases, leaving 5 bases not matched to a gene. CDR1 and CDR2 (germline): SGHTA, FQGNSA. CDR3 amino acids: CASSHAGGNSPLHF. Written as DNA, the CDR3 is TGTGCCAGCAGCCACGCAGGGGGAAATTCACCCCTCCACTTT.

The chain has TRBV6-2 or TRBV6-3 and TRBJ1-1, with 8 bases lining up with TRBD1. This CDR3 comprises 17 residues. From germline, CDR1 is MNHEY and CDR2 SVGEGT. With V trimmed by 2 bases and J by 1 base, 9 bases remained unmatched. CDR3 loop: CASSYLSGGAGNTEAFF. In DNA, the CDR3 is TGTGCCAGCAGTTACCTCTCAGGGGGCGCGGGGAACACTGAAGCTTTCTTT.

The chain has TRBV24-1 and TRBJ1-5, with 8 bases fitting TRBD1. CDR1 and CDR2 from the germline V gene are KGHDR and SFDVKD. V gave up 4 bases and J gave up 6 bases; unmatched junction bases: 7. This CDR3 has 15 amino acids. As DNA, the CDR3 is TGTGCCACCAGTGACAACGGACAGGGAGGTCAGCCCCAGCATTTT. Its translation: CATSDNGQGGQPQHF.

This chain connects TRBV27 to TRBJ1-5; TRBD1 is a possible D gene (6 bases). Germline V gives CDR1 MNHEY, CDR2 SMNVEV (reference sequence). Trimming cost V 6 bases and J 4 bases, with 13 bases left between them. This CDR3 spans 14 amino acids. CDR3 sequence reads: CASRKQGSNQPQHF. CDR3 bases: TGTGCCAGCAGAAAACAGGGTAGTAATCAGCCCCAGCATTTT.

This clone was seen more than once but under ten times. V is TRBV28 and J is TRBJ2-4, with D maybe TRBD1 (6 bases). The CDR3 consists of 16 residues. Germline V gene lookup returns CDR1 MDHEN and CDR2 SYDVKM. The V end was cut by 5 bases, the J end by 7 bases, with 21 bases between. The CDR3 sequence: CASSVSQGWSFNIQYF. The CDR3 region has the DNA TGTGCCAGCAGTGTCTCACAGGGTTGGTCGTTTAACATTCAGTACTTC.

This clone was recorded only once. This rearrangement joins TRBV3-1 (or the pseudogene TRBV3-2) to TRBJ2-3; the D gene is possibly TRBD2 (7 bases). Trimming cost V 5 bases and J 5 bases, with 17 bases left between them. The CDR3 totals 15 residues. Germline V lookup: CDR1 LGHDT, CDR2 YNNKEL (reference sequence). The CDR3 nucleotides are TGTGCCAGCAGCTCCCCGACTAGGGGGGGAGATACGCAGTATTTT. Translation gives CASSSPTRGGDTQYF.

The chain is built from TRBV3-1 (or the pseudogene TRBV3-2) and TRBJ1-5, with a possible D match to TRBD1 (5 bases). CDR1 and CDR2 (germline): LGHDT, YNNKEL (reference sequence). CDR3 length: 14 amino acids. Trimming removed 1 base from V and 5 bases from J, with 9 bases in between. CDR3 coding DNA: TGTGCCAGCAGCCAAGGAAGCAGGGATCAGCCCCAGCATTTT. The encoded protein is CASSQGSRDQPQHF.

The gene calls are TRBV5-1 and TRBJ1-3; 7 bases are a match to TRBD1. CDR3 size: 15 residues. Germline CDR1 and CDR2: SGHRS and YFSETQ. V lost 3 bases to trimming and J lost 2 bases; unmatched junction nucleotides: 5. For the CDR3, the DNA is TGCGCCAGCAGCTCCATCGGACAGGCTGGAAACACCATATATTTT. The encoded protein is CASSSIGQAGNTIYF.

This sequence joins TRBV29-1 and TRBJ2-5; D may be TRBD1 (7 bases). Trimming shortened V by 7 bases and J by 5 bases, and 11 bases separated the two germline ends. The CDR3 contains 11 residues. Germline values: CDR1 SQVTM, CDR2 ANQGSEA. CDR3 DNA sequence: TGCAGCGGGACAGGAGGGGAGACCCAGTACTTC. As protein: CSGTGGETQYF.

The V call is TRBV28, the J call TRBJ2-7; possible D gene TRBD1, 6 bases. The V gene's germline CDR1 is MDHEN and CDR2 SYDVKM. The CDR3 sequence is 12 residues long. V was trimmed by 5 bases and J by 3 bases, leaving 8 bases between them. CDR3 residues: CASSRDIYEQYF. CDR3 coding DNA: TGTGCCAGCAGTAGGGACATCTACGAGCAGTACTTC.

This sequence joins TRBV30 and TRBJ2-7, with a weak D call TRBD2 (5 bases). Trimming stripped 4 bases from V and 0 bases from J, with 16 bases between. The CDR3 covers 15 residues. Per the germline V gene, CDR1 is GTSNPN and CDR2 is SVGIG (reference sequence). CDR3 amino acids: CAWTGGELGSYEQYF. The CDR3 region has the DNA TGTGCCTGGACTGGAGGAGAACTTGGCTCCTACGAGCAGTACTTC.

The chain uses TRBV28 and TRBJ1-4; tentative D call: TRBD1 (6 bases). This CDR3 region has 14 residues. Trimming took 5 bases from V and 5 from J, leaving 12 bases between them. CDR1 and CDR2 (germline): MDHEN, SYDVKM. The CDR3 bases are TGTGCCAGCAGTCCAACAGGGACAAATGAAAAACTGTTTTTT. Translation: CASSPTGTNEKLFF. The full variable domain, its missing parts supplied by reference TRBV28 and TRBJ1-4, is DVKVTQSSRYLVKRTGEKVFLECVQDMDHENMFWYRQDPGLGLRLIYFSYDVKMKEKGDIPEGYSVSREKKERFSLILESASTNQTSMYLCASSPTGTNEKLFFGSGTQLSVL.

The chain carries TRBV28 and TRBJ1-5, with D possibly matching TRBD1 (6 bases). V gave up 4 bases and J gave up 3 bases, with 10 bases separating them. The CDR3 runs to 14 residues. Germline lookup yields CDR1 MDHEN and CDR2 SYDVKM. CDR3 sequence reads: CASSSTGPNQPQHF. The CDR3 DNA is TGTGCCAGCAGTTCTACAGGGCCCAATCAGCCCCAGCATTTT.